This TCR beta chain was found in a study of radiotherapy plus CTLA-4 blockade in lung cancer. V was clipped by 3 bases and J by 2 bases, with 7 bases between them. The CDR3 loop spans 13 amino acids. CDR1 and CDR2 from the germline V gene are MDHEN and SYDVKM. The table came from immunoSEQ multiplex PCR; TCRdb's copy has only in-frame clones and leaves some out. The sample contains about 41,000 clones, 65% to 85% of which appear only once. This specimen consisted of peripheral blood, obtained from a patient treated with radiotherapy plus ipilimumab. This TCR came from a human donor with non-small cell lung cancer who had stable disease on radiotherapy plus ipilimumab. V gene TRBV28 combines with J gene TRBJ2-5; D is unclear. The CDR3 protein is CASSFFTQETQYF. The CDR3 DNA sequence: TGTGCCAGCAGTTTCTTTACACAAGAGACCCAGTACTTC.